Listed below are T cell receptor beta chains from one sample, sequenced in a study of cytomegalovirus exposure and HLA in healthy donors. Using immunoSEQ multiplex PCR, the repertoire was profiled, and TCRdb retains in-frame clones only, with some absent. Among 50,000 to 65,000 clones listed, 55% to 80% were seen once. The sequenced material came from PBMCs. The receptors here all came from a woman aged 45 to 65 in good health and CMV-seropositive. Both conserved end residues are part of each CDR3. D genes are given only for firm matches. The size of a clone is reported for some rows only, either as once, few or many, or as a class for expanded clones.

CDR3nt: TGTGCCAGCAGCTTAATAGGAGGTTCAGATACGCAGTATTTT; CDR3aa: CASSLIGGSDTQYF; v_gene: TRBV7-3; j_gene: TRBJ2-3; abundance: -; d_gene: -
CDR3nt: TGTGCCAGCAGCTCACCAGGGGGACTCGGTAGGGCTTTCTTT; CDR3aa: CASSSPGGLGRAFF; v_gene: TRBV7-9; j_gene: TRBJ1-1; abundance: -; d_gene: TRBD1
CDR3nt: TGTGCCAGCAAGTGGCAGAACATGAACACTGAAGCTTTCTTT; CDR3aa: CASKWQNMNTEAFF; v_gene: TRBV2; j_gene: TRBJ1-1; abundance: few; d_gene: -
CDR3nt: TGTGCCAGCAGCGTAACCCCTAGCGCTAATAGGGGTTCTGGAAACACCATATATTTT; CDR3aa: CASSVTPSANRGSGNTIYF; v_gene: TRBV9; j_gene: TRBJ1-3; abundance: few; d_gene: -
CDR3nt: TGTGCCAGTATGGGAGGGGGTACGCGGCAGCCCCAGCATTTT; CDR3aa: CASMGGGTRQPQHF; v_gene: TRBV19; j_gene: TRBJ1-5; abundance: few; d_gene: -
CDR3nt: TGTGCCAGCAGCCTCGGGGGGGCTAACACAGATACGCAGTATTTT; CDR3aa: CASSLGGANTDTQYF; v_gene: TRBV4-2; j_gene: TRBJ2-3; abundance: -; d_gene: TRBD2
CDR3nt: TGTGCCAGCAGCCAAGGGGGCTTTGCAACAGGGTTTTCCTTC; CDR3aa: CASSQGGFATGFSF; v_gene: TRBV14; j_gene: TRBJ2-7; abundance: -; d_gene: -
CDR3nt: TGTGCCAGCAGCCAGGGAGGCTTTAATCAGCCCCAGCATTTT; CDR3aa: CASSQGGFNQPQHF; v_gene: TRBV7-2; j_gene: TRBJ1-5; abundance: -; d_gene: -
CDR3nt: TGTGCCAGCAGCTTAGGCGGGGATAGCAATCAGCCCCAGCATTTT; CDR3aa: CASSLGGDSNQPQHF; v_gene: TRBV13; j_gene: TRBJ1-5; abundance: once; d_gene: -
CDR3nt: TGTGCCAGCAGTTTTCAGGGATCAAAGCAGTTCTTC; CDR3aa: CASSFQGSKQFF; v_gene: TRBV7-3; j_gene: TRBJ2-1; abundance: -; d_gene: -